These 30 T cell receptor beta chains share one sample of origin, sequenced in a study of Graves' ophthalmopathy and Graves' hyperthyroidism. CDR3 regions of TCR beta were amplified from RNA transcripts. An initial RT-PCR round employing HTBI primers preceded a second-round multiplex PCR. TCRdb used MiXCR to reprocess the multiplex PCR reads, holding one entry per CDR3 protein. The data contain hundreds of thousands of distinct CDR3 sequences, about two fifths of them seen just once; the ten biggest clones take up around 3%. Sequencing input: peripheral blood. The origin of the receptors is an adult man with Graves' ophthalmopathy.

This clonotype was seen ten or more times. This rearrangement joins TRBV7-9 to TRBJ1-4, with 9 bases aligning to TRBD1. CDR1 SEHNR and CDR2 FQNEAQ come from the germline V gene (reference sequence). Trimming took 5 bases from V and 5 from J; bases not matched to a gene: 6. CDR3 length equals 15 residues. For the CDR3, the DNA is TGTGCCAGCAGCAGCGCCGGGACAGGGAATGAAAAACTGTTTTTT. It is translated as CASSSAGTGNEKLFF.

This clonotype appeared many times. This chain joins TRBV7-3 and TRBJ2-5; weak D call: TRBD1 (5 bases). CDR1 and CDR2 from the germline V gene are SGHTA and FQGTGA. The CDR3 is made up of 15 amino acids. Between the trimmed V and J ends, which lost 2 bases and 5 bases, there was a span of 15 bases. The CDR3 DNA follows: TGTGCCAGCAGCTTACAGGGTGGCCCGTGGGAGACCCAGTACTTC. This gives the protein CASSLQGGPWETQYF.

The sample holds many counts of this clonotype. J is TRBJ1-2 and V is TRBV29-1; 8 bases map to TRBD1. The V gene's germline CDR1 is SQVTM and CDR2 ANQGSEA. The CDR3 covers 13 residues. Trimming took 4 bases from V and 2 from J; bases not matched to a gene: 3. CDR3 DNA: TGCAGCGTTGTGACAGGGGCCAACTATGGCTACACCTTC. Translated, it gives CSVVTGANYGYTF.

This clonotype was recorded at least ten times. This chain uses TRBV15 with TRBJ1-1; D is perhaps TRBD1 (5 bases). V was clipped by 1 base and J by 3 bases, with 12 bases between them. Looked up from germline, CDR1 is LNHNV and CDR2 is YYDKDF (reference sequence). This CDR3 is 15 amino acids long. The CDR3: CATSRADSGDTEAFF. The CDR3 DNA reads TGTGCCACCAGCAGAGCTGACAGCGGGGACACTGAAGCTTTCTTT.

This clonotype was counted only a few times. A read error may produce the germline difference seen at one junction end. The chain carries TRBV10-3 and TRBJ1-4; 7 nucleotides align to TRBD1. This CDR3 is 16 amino acids long. Germline V gene lookup returns CDR1 ENHRY and CDR2 SYGVKD. The CDR3 sequence is CAISYSGTATNEKLFF. The CDR3 DNA follows: TGTGCCATCAGTTACTCGGGGACAGCAACAAATGAAAAACTGTTTTTT.

This clonotype was picked up many times. The chain couples TRBV7-9 to TRBJ1-5; 8 bases are a match to TRBD1. This CDR3 is 17 amino acids long. CDR1 and CDR2 from the germline V gene are SEHNR and FQNEAQ (reference sequence). V dropped 5 bases and J dropped 7; count of bases not matched to a gene: 16. DNA for the CDR3: TGTGCCAGCAGCCAAGGGGCAGGGGGCCTACCGCACCAGCCCCAGCATTTT. Translated: CASSQGAGGLPHQPQHF.

This clonotype appeared many times. The rearrangement joins TRBV20-1 to TRBJ1-2; 10 bases are a match to TRBD1. V dropped 6 bases and J dropped 7; count of bases not matched to a gene: 8. The CDR3 spans 13 residues. CDR1 DFQATT and CDR2 SNEGSKA come from the germline V gene (reference sequence). The CDR3 here is CSATDRGQGGYTF. The CDR3 DNA is TGCAGTGCCACTGACAGGGGGCAGGGTGGCTACACCTTC.

In its sample, this clonotype was seen many times. The chain combines TRBV20-1 with TRBJ2-7; 10 positions match TRBD2. V lost 1 base and J lost 3; bases outside the gene matches: 3. In germline, CDR1 is DFQATT, CDR2 SNEGSKA (reference sequence). There are 14 residues in the CDR3. In DNA, the CDR3 is TGCAGTGCTAGAGCAACTAGCGGGATCTACGAGCAGTACTTC. Encoded protein: CSARATSGIYEQYF.

This clonotype appeared many times. The chain links TRBV19 to TRBJ1-4, with D unclear. V gave up 7 bases and J gave up 3 bases, with 15 bases separating them. The CDR3 runs to 15 residues. In germline, CDR1 is LNHDA, CDR2 SQIVND (reference sequence). The CDR3 DNA sequence: TGTGCCAGTACCCCGAGTTACGTCGCTAATGAAAAACTGTTTTTT. It translates to CASTPSYVANEKLFF.

V and J are TRBV5-4 and TRBJ2-7; TRBD2 matches 7 bases. Germline CDR1 and CDR2: SGHNT and YYREEE (reference sequence). CDR3 size: 15 residues. V dropped 1 base and J dropped 5; count of bases not matched to a gene: 9. CDR3 DNA sequence: TGTGCCAGCAGCTTGAGCTTGGGCGGGAGTCACGAGCAGTACTTC. It codes for CASSLSLGGSHEQYF. The full variable domain, in which reference TRBV5-4 and TRBJ2-7 provide the parts outside the CDR3, is ETGVTQSPTHLIKTRGQQVTLRCSSQSGHNTVSWYQQALGQGPQFIFQYYREEENGRGNFPPRFSGLQFPNYSSELNVNALELDDSALYLCASSLSLGGSHEQYFGPGTRLTVT.

Ten or more counts support this clonotype. The V gene is TRBV14, the J gene TRBJ2-7, with D hard to call. V lost 0 bases, J lost 7 bases, and 13 bases lay in between. CDR1 SGHDN and CDR2 FVKESK come from the germline V gene. The CDR3 runs 14 residues. The CDR3 region has the DNA TGTGCCAGCAGCCAAGAAGGGCTGGCCAGGGAGCAGTACTTC. Protein: CASSQEGLAREQYF.

The V gene is TRBV10-3, the J gene TRBJ1-6; 8 bases fit TRBD1. This CDR3 is 13 amino acids long. Germline-derived CDR1 and CDR2 are ENHRY and SYGVKD. The ends lost 0 bases at V and 17 bases at J; junction bases unmatched: 6. Here the CDR3 reads CAISESLGTGIHF. The CDR3, as DNA: TGTGCCATCAGTGAGTCCCTCGGGACAGGCATCCACTTT.

The table lists this clonotype with many counts. The V call is TRBV19, the J call TRBJ1-5; D call uncertain. CDR1 and CDR2 (germline): LNHDA, SQIVND (reference sequence). The CDR3 contains 15 residues. Trimming removed 6 bases from V and 2 bases from J, with 14 bases in between. The CDR3 region has the DNA TGTGCCAGTAGCATCCGAGGGTTCGGCAATCAGCCCCAGCATTTT. This translates into CASSIRGFGNQPQHF.

This clonotype came up many times. The J gene is TRBJ2-7, the V gene TRBV12-3 or TRBV12-4; 9 nucleotides agree with TRBD2. The ends lost 4 bases at V and 6 bases at J; junction bases unmatched: 7. The CDR3 length is 14 residues. The CDR3 loop is CASSYKRGASEQYF. The DNA for the CDR3 is TGTGCCAGCAGTTATAAGCGGGGGGCCAGCGAGCAGTACTTC.

The V and J genes are TRBV11-3 and TRBJ1-1; possible D gene TRBD1, 5 bases. The V gene's germline CDR1 is SGHNT and CDR2 YENEEA. Trimming took 8 bases from V and 1 from J, leaving 20 bases between them. CDR3 length equals 16 residues. For the CDR3, the DNA is TGTGCCAGCCAAGTAGGGCGGGGCTTAAGGAACACTGAAGCTTTCTTT. Residues: CASQVGRGLRNTEAFF. Variable domain in full (rest from reference TRBV11-3 and TRBJ1-1): EAGVVQSPRYKIIEKKQPVAFWCNPISGHNTLYWYLQNLGQGPELLIRYENEEAVDDSQLPKDRFSAERLKGVDSTLKIQPAELGDSAVYLCASQVGRGLRNTEAFFGQGTRLTVV.

This sequence joins TRBV20-1 and TRBJ2-2; D is perhaps TRBD2 (5 bases). Germline V CDR1 and CDR2: DFQATT, SNEGSKA (reference sequence). CDR3 size: 12 residues. Trimming pared 5 bases from V and 5 bases from J, leaving 9 bases between. CDR3 protein: CSARGSTGELFF. The CDR3 nucleotides read TGCAGTGCTCGGGGAAGTACCGGGGAGCTGTTTTTT.

This clonotype was found many times. The genes are TRBV10-3 and TRBJ1-4, with 8 bases matching TRBD1. The germline gives CDR1 ENHRY, CDR2 SYGVKD. The ends lost 2 bases at V and 7 bases at J; junction bases unmatched: 6. This CDR3 is built from 15 residues. CDR3 loop: CAISETGQGTEKLFF. The CDR3 DNA follows: TGTGCCATCAGTGAGACAGGACAGGGTACTGAAAAACTGTTTTTT.

Worth noting for this clonotype: A much larger clonotype is one base distant, so this may be a read error. The chain recombines TRBV7-2 with TRBJ2-5; TRBD1 aligns across 8 bases. Trimming at V came to 4 bases and at J to 3 bases, leaving 10 bases not matched to a gene. Germline loops: CDR1 SGHTA, CDR2 FQGNSA. The CDR3 loop spans 16 amino acids. The CDR3 here is CASSSLNHRGEETQYF. In nucleotides, the CDR3 is TGTGCCAGCAGCTCTCTAAATCACAGGGGGGAAGAGACCCAGTACTTC.

The chain employs TRBV10-3 and TRBJ1-6; D ambiguous. The CDR3 covers 15 residues. Between the trimmed V and J ends, which lost 10 bases and 3 bases, there was a span of 16 bases. Germline V gene data show CDR1 as ENHRY and CDR2 as SYGVKD. CDR3 loop: CASRVPDVYNSPLHF. CDR3 sequence (DNA): TGTGCCAGTAGAGTTCCGGACGTCTATAATTCACCCCTCCACTTT.

The sample holds many counts of this clonotype. The rearrangement joins TRBV12-3 or TRBV12-4 to TRBJ1-1; D remains unclear. V shed 3 bases and J shed 1 base, with 9 bases lying between them. This CDR3 is built from 14 residues. The DNA of the CDR3 is TGTGCCAGCAGTTTCCGGGCCTCGAACACTGAAGCTTTCTTT. This encodes CASSFRASNTEAFF.

V gene TRBV15 combines with J gene TRBJ2-6, with no clear D. Trimming left V 4 bases short and J 1 base short, with 11 bases between. Germline CDR1 is LNHNV and CDR2 is YYDKDF (reference sequence). This CDR3 spans 16 amino acids. CDR3 nucleotides: TGTGCCACCAGCACGGACCGTAGGTCTGGGGCCAACGTCCTGACTTTC. Its protein is CATSTDRRSGANVLTF.

This clonotype showed up just a few times. J is TRBJ1-4 and V is TRBV7-8; D gene uncertain. The CDR3 is made up of 16 amino acids. V lost 5 bases to trimming and J lost 0 bases, with 13 bases between them. CDR1 is SGHVS, CDR2 FQNEAQ, per germline. CDR3 nucleotide sequence: TGTGCCAGCAGCCAAGGGAGTCGTGCAACTAATGAAAAACTGTTTTTT. Its translation: CASSQGSRATNEKLFF.

This clonotype was seen repeatedly, ten times or more. This chain links TRBV24-1 with TRBJ2-7, with D possibly matching TRBD2 (6 bases). V shed 7 bases and J shed 1 base, with 13 bases lying between them. This CDR3 region has 14 residues. From germline, CDR1 is KGHDR and CDR2 SFDVKD. The CDR3 is CATSEAGKSYEQYF. CDR3 bases: TGTGCCACCAGCGAAGCGGGCAAATCCTACGAGCAGTACTTC.

Points on this clonotype: Possible read error: a much larger clone is one base away. The V gene is TRBV7-9, the J gene TRBJ2-7; 7 bases line up with TRBD2. Germline V CDR1 and CDR2: SEHNR, FQNEAQ (reference sequence). The CDR3 extends over 15 amino acids. In DNA form, the CDR3 reads TGTGCCGGCAGCCCAACACTAGCGACCAACTACGAGCAGTACTTC. Translation: CAGSPTLATNYEQYF.

This clonotype was seen repeatedly, ten times or more. J is TRBJ2-5 and V is TRBV4-1, with a tentative D call TRBD1 (6 bases). V lost 0 bases and J lost 5, with 16 bases in between. The CDR3 loop spans 16 amino acids. In germline, CDR1 is MGHRA, CDR2 YSYEKL. This CDR3 reads CASSQDRGGRSETQYF. The CDR3 DNA is TGCGCCAGCAGCCAAGACAGGGGTGGTCGGTCGGAGACCCAGTACTTC.

The chain is built from TRBV19 and TRBJ1-2; a weak D match, TRBD1 (6 bases). CDR1 is LNHDA and CDR2 is SQIVND in the germline V gene (reference sequence). The CDR3 extends over 14 amino acids. V dropped 7 bases and J dropped 6 bases, with 18 bases sitting between them. For the CDR3, the DNA is TGTGCCAGTAAATTTAAGGGGGGATCCCATGGCTACACCTTC. It translates to CASKFKGGSHGYTF.

The J gene is TRBJ2-7, the V gene TRBV4-3, with 13 bases aligning to TRBD2. From germline, CDR1 is LGHNA and CDR2 YSLEER. V shed 0 bases and J 6 bases; nucleotides not matched to a gene: 2. This CDR3 has 15 residues. The CDR3 spells CASSQETSGGLEQYF. DNA of the CDR3: TGCGCCAGCAGCCAAGAGACTAGCGGGGGGCTCGAGCAGTACTTC.

For this clonotype: This may be a read error: a much more frequent sequence differs by one nucleotide. The conserved phenylalanine or tryptophan normally closing the CDR3 is absent here, so this likely arose from a read error. The CDR3 region is CASNPFFPNTEAFC. The CDR3 coding sequence is TGTGCCAGCAACCCTTTTTTCCCGAACACTGAAGCTTTCTGT. V is TRBV7-2 and J is TRBJ1-1; D not resolved. This CDR3 spans 14 amino acids. V lost 7 bases and J 1 base, leaving 13 bases between the germline ends. CDR1 is SGHTA, CDR2 FQGNSA, per germline.

The rearrangement joins TRBV29-1 to TRBJ2-7; possibly TRBD2 for D (6 bases). CDR1 and CDR2 from the germline V gene are SQVTM and ANQGSEA. The CDR3 is made up of 14 amino acids. The germline V and J ends were trimmed by 2 bases and 4 bases, with 15 bases remaining between them. The CDR3 reads CSVEPPEEGYEQYF. The CDR3 nucleotides are TGCAGCGTTGAACCTCCCGAGGAGGGGTACGAGCAGTACTTC.

The chain is built from TRBV10-3 and TRBJ2-7; D is possibly TRBD2 (5 bases). Germline V gene lookup returns CDR1 ENHRY and CDR2 SYGVKD. The germline V and J ends were trimmed by 6 bases and 6 bases, with 15 bases remaining between them. The CDR3 covers 13 residues. The CDR3 region has the DNA TGTGCCATCAGGAGGGATGAGTGGGGCGAGCAGTACTTC. Its translation is CAIRRDEWGEQYF.